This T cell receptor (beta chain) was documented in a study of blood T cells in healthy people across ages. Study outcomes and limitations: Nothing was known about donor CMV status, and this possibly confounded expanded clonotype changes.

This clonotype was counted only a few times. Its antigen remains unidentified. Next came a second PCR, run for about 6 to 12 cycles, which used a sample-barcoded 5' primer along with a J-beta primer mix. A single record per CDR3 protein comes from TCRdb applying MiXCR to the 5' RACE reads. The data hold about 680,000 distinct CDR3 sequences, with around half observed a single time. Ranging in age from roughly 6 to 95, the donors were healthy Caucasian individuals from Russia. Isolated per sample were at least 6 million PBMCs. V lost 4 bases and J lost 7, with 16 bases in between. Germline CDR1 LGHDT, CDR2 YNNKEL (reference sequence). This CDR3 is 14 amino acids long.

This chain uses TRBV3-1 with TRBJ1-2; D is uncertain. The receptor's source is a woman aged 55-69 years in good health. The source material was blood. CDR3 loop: CASSPGRRLGGYTF. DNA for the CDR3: TGTGCCAGCAGCCCGGGAAGAAGGCTCGGTGGCTACACCTTC.